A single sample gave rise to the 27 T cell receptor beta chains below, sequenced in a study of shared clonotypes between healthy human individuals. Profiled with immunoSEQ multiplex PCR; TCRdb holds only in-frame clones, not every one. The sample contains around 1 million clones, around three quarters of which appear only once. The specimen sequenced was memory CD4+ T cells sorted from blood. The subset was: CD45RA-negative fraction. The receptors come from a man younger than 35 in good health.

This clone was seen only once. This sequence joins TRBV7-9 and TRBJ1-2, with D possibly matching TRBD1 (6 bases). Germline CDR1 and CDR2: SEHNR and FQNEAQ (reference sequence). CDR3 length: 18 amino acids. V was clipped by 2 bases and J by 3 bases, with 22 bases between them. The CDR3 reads CASSLLGSVGGLDYGYTF. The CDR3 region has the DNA TGTGCCAGCAGCTTACTCGGCTCGGTGGGGGGCCTGGACTATGGCTACACCTTC.

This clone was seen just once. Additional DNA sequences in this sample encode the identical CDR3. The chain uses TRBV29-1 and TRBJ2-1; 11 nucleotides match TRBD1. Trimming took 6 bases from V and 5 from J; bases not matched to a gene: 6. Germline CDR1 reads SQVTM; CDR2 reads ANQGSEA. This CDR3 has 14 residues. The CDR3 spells CSVGGDRGNNEQFF. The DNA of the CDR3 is TGCAGCGTGGGCGGGGACAGGGGGAACAATGAGCAGTTCTTC.

The CDR3 DNA is TGTGCCAGCTCACCATCGGGGTTTGATACTGAAGCTTTCTTT. This translates into CASSPSGFDTEAFF. The chain carries TRBV18 and TRBJ1-1; D not resolved. The V and J ends lost 2 bases and 5 bases respectively, with 12 bases between them. Germline loops: CDR1 KGHSH, CDR2 LQKENI. This CDR3 region has 14 residues.

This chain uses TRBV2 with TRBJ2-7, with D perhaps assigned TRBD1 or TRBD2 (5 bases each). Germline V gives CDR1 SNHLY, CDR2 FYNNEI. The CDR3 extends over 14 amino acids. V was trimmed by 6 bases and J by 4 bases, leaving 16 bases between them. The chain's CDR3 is CASRPRDGPYEQYF. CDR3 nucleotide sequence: TGTGCCAGCAGACCAAGGGACGGACCGTACGAGCAGTACTTC.

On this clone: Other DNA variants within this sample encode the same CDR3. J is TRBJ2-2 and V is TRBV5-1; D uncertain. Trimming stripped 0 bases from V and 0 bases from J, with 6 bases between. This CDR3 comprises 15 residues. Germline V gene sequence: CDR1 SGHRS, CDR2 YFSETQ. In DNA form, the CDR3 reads TGCGCCAGCAGCTTGGGTGGCACGAACACCGGGGAGCTGTTTTTT. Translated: CASSLGGTNTGELFF.

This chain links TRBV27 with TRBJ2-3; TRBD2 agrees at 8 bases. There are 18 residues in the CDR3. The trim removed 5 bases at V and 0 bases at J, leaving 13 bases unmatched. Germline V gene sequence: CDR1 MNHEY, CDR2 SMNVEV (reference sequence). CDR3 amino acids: CASSRGPAGGLSTDTQYF. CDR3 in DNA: TGTGCCAGCAGTCGGGGTCCGGCGGGGGGTCTGAGCACAGATACGCAGTATTTT.

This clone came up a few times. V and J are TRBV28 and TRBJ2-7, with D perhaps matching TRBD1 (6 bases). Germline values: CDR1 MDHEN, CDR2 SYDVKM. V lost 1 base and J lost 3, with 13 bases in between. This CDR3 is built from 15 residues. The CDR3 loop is CASSLSGRGIYEQYF. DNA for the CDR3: TGTGCCAGCAGTTTATCGGGCAGGGGAATCTACGAGCAGTACTTC.

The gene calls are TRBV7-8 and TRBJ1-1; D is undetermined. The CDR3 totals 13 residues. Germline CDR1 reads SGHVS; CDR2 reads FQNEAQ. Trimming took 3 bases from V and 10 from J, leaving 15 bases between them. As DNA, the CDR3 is TGTGCCAGCAGCTTTGTAAACGGTGACCGAGCTTTCTTT. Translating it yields CASSFVNGDRAFF.

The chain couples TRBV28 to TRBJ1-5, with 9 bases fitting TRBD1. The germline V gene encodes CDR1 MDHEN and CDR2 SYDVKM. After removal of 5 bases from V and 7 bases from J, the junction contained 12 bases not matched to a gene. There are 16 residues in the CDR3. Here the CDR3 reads CASSPSLDRGGQPQHF. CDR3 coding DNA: TGTGCCAGCAGTCCCTCATTGGACAGGGGAGGACAGCCCCAGCATTTT.

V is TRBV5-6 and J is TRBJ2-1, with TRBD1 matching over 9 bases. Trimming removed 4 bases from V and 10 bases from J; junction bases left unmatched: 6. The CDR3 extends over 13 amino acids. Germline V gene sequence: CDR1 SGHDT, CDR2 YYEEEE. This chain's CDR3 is CASSATGGMEQFF. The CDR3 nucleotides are TGTGCCAGCAGCGCTACAGGGGGCATGGAGCAGTTCTTC.

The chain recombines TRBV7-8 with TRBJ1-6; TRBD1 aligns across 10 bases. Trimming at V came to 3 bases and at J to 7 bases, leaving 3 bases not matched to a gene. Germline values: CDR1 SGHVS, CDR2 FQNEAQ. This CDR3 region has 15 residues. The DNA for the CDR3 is TGTGCCAGCAGCTTTACGGGACAGGGGAATTCACCCCTCCACTTT. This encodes CASSFTGQGNSPLHF.

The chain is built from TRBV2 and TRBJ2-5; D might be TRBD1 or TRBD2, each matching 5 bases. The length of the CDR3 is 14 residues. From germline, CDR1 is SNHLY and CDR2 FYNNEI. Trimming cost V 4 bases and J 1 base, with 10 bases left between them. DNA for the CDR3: TGTGCCAGCAGTGCCGGGGCGCTCCAAGAGACCCAGTACTTC. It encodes CASSAGALQETQYF.

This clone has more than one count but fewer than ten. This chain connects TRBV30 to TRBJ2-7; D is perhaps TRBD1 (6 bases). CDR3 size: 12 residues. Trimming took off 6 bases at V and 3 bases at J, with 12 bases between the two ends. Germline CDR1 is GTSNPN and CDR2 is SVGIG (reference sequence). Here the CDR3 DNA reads TGTGCCTGCCAATGGACAGACTACGAGCAGTACTTC. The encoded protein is CACQWTDYEQYF.

This chain's CDR3 is CACQSPGEKLFF. CDR3 DNA sequence: TGTGCCTGCCAAAGCCCGGGTGAAAAACTGTTTTTT. The chain uses TRBV30 and TRBJ1-4; D is uncertain. Germline V gene sequence: CDR1 GTSNPN, CDR2 SVGIG (reference sequence). Trimming stripped 6 bases from V and 7 bases from J, with 12 bases between. The length of the CDR3 is 12 residues. Using reference TRBV30 and TRBJ1-4 for the parts outside the CDR3, the full variable domain is SQTIHQWPATLVQPVGSPLSLECTVEGTSNPNLYWYRQAAGRGLQLLFYSVGIGQISSEVPQNLSASRPQDRQFILSSKKLLLSDSGFYLCACQSPGEKLFFGSGTQLSVL.

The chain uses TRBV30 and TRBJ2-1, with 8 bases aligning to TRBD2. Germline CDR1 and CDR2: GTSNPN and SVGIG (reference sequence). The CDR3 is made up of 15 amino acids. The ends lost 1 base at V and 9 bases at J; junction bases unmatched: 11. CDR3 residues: CAWSALSGSVVEQFF. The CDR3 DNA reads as TGTGCCTGGAGTGCCTTAAGCGGGAGTGTGGTTGAGCAGTTCTTC.

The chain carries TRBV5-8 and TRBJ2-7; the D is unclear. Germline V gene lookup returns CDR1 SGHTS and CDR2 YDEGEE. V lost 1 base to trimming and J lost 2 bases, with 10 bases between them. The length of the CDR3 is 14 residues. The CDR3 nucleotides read TGTGCCAGCAGCTTGAGTACGGGTCCCTACGAGCAGTACTTC. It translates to CASSLSTGPYEQYF. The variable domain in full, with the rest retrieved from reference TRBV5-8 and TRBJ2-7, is EAGVTQSPTHLIKTRGQQATLRCSPISGHTSVYWYQQALGLGLQFLLWYDEGEERNRGNFPPRFSGRQFPNYSSELNVNALELEDSALYLCASSLSTGPYEQYFGPGTRLTVT.

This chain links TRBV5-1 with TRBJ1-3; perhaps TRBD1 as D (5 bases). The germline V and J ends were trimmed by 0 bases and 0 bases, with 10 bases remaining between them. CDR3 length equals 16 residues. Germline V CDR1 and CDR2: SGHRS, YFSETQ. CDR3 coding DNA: TGCGCCAGCAGCTTGGTCGGGGCAAGCTCTGGAAACACCATATATTTT. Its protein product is CASSLVGASSGNTIYF.

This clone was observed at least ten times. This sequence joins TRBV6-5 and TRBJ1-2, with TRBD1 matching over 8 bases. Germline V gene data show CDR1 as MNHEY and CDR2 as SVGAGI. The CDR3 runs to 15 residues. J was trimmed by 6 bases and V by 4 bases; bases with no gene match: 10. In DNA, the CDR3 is TGTGCCAGCAGTTTAAACAGGGGGAACCGAGATGGCTACACCTTC. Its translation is CASSLNRGNRDGYTF.

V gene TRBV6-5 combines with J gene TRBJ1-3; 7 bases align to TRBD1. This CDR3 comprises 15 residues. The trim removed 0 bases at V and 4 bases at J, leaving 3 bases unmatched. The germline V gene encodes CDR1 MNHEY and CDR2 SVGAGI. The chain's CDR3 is CASSYSTDRGNTIYF. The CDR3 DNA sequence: TGTGCCAGCAGTTACTCGACGGACAGGGGAAACACCATATATTTT.

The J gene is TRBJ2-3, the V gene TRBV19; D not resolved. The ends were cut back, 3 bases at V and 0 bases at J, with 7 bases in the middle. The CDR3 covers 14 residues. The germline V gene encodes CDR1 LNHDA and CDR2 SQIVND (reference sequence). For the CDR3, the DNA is TGTGCCAGTAGTATTATGGCTAGCACAGATACGCAGTATTTT. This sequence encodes CASSIMASTDTQYF.

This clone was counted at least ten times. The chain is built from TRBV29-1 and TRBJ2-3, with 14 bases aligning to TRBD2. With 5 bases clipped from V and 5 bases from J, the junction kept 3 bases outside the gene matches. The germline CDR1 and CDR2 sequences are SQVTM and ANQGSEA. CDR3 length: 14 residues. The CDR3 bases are TGCAGCGTTACGGGACTAGCGGGAGTAGATACGCAGTATTTT. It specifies CSVTGLAGVDTQYF.

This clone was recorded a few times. The CDR3 spells CASSSFAGRRVISPEAFF. Written as DNA, the CDR3 is TGTGCCAGCAGCTCCTTCGCTGGCCGGAGGGTGATCTCTCCTGAAGCTTTCTTT. The chain recombines TRBV28 with TRBJ1-1; D gene unclear. V lost 6 bases, J lost 6 bases, and 29 bases lay in between. The CDR3 consists of 18 residues. Germline V CDR1 and CDR2: MDHEN, SYDVKM.

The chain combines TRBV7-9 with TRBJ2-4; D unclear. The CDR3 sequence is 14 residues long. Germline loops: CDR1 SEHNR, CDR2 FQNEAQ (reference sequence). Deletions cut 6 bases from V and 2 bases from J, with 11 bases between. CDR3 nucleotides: TGTGCCAGCAGTCGAACCGGGTCCAAAAACATTCAGTACTTC. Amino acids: CASSRTGSKNIQYF.

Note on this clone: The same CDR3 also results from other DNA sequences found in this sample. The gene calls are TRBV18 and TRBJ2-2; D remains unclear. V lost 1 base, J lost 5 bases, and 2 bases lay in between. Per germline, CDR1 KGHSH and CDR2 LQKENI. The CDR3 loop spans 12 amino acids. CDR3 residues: CASSPRTGELFF. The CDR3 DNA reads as TGTGCCAGCTCACCACGGACCGGGGAGCTGTTTTTT.

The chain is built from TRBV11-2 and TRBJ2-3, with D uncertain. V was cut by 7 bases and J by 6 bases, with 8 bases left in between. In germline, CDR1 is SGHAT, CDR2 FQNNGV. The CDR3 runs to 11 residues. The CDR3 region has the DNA TGTGCCAGCAATGAGGCCGATACGCAGTATTTT. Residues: CASNEADTQYF.

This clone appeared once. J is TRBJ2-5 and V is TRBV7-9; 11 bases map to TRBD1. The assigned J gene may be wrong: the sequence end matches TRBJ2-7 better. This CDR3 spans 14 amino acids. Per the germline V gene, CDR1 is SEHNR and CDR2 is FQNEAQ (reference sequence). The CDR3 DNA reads TGTGCCAGCAGCTTCCGGGACAGGGGGAACGAGCAGTACTTC. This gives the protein CASSFRDRGNEQYF.

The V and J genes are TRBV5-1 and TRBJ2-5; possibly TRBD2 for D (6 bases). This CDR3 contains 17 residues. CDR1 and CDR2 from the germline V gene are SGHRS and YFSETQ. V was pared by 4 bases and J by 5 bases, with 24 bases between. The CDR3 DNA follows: TGCGCCAGCAGCCCTTCGCGACTAGGGGTCGTAGGGGAGACCCAGTACTTC. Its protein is CASSPSRLGVVGETQYF.